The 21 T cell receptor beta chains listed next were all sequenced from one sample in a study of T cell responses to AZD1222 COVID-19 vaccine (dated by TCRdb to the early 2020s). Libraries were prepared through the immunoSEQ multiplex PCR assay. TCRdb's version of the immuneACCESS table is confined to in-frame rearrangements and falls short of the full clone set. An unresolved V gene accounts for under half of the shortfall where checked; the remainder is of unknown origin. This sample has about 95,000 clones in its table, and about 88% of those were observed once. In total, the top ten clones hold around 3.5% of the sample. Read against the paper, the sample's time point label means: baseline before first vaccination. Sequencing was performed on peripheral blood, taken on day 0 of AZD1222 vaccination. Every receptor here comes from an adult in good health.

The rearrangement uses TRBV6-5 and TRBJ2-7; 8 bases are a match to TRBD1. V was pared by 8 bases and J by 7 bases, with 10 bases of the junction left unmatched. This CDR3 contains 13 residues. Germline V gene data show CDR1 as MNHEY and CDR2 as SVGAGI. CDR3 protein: CASWPGGAGEQYF. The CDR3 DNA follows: TGTGCCAGCTGGCCAGGGGGCGCGGGAGAGCAGTACTTC.

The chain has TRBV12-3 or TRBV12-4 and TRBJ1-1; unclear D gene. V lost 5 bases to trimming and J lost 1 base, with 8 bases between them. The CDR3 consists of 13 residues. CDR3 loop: CASSTHRNTEAFF. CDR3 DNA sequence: TGTGCCAGCAGTACCCACAGGAACACTGAAGCTTTCTTT.

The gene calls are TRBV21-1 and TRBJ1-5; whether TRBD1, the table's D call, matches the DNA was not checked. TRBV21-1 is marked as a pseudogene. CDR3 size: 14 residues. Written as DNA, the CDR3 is TGTGCCAGTAGAGAAACAGGGCTCGGGCAGCCCCAGCATTTT. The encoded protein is CASRETGLGQPQHF.

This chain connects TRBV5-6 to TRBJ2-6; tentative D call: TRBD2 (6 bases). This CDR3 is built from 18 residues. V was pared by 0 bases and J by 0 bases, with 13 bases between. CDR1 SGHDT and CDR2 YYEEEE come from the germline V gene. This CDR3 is CASSLVGEDYSGANVLTF. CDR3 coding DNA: TGTGCCAGCAGCTTGGTGGGGGAGGATTACTCTGGGGCCAACGTCCTGACTTTC. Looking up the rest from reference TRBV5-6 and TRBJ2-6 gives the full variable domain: DAGVTQSPTHLIKTRGQQVTLRCSPKSGHDTVSWYQQALGQGPQFIFQYYEEEERQRGNFPDRFSGHQFPNYSSELNVNALLLGDSALYLCASSLVGEDYSGANVLTFGAGSRLTVL.

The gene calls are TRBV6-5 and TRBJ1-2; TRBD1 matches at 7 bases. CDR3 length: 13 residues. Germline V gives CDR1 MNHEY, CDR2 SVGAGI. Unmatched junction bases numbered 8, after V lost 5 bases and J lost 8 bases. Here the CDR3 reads CASSPDRGQGYTF. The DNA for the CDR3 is TGTGCCAGCAGTCCCGATAGGGGACAGGGCTACACCTTC.

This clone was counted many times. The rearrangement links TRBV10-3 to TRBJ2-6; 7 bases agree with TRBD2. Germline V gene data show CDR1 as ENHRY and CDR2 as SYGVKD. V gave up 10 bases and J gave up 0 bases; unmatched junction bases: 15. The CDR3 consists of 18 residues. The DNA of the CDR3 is TGTGCCACCAAATCCGACCCGGGGGGTGACTCTGGGGCCAACGTCCTGACTTTC. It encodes CATKSDPGGDSGANVLTF.

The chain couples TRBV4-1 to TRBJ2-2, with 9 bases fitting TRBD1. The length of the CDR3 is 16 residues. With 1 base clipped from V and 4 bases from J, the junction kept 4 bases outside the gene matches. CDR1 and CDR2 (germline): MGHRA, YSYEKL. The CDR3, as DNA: TGCGCCAGCAGCCAAGCTACAGGGGGCGCCACCGGGGAGCTGTTTTTT. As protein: CASSQATGGATGELFF.

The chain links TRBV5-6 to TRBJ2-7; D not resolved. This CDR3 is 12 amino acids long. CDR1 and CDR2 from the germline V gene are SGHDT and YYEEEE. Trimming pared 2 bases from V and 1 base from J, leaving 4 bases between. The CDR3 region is CASSFISYEQYF. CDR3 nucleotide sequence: TGTGCCAGCAGCTTTATATCCTACGAGCAGTACTTC.

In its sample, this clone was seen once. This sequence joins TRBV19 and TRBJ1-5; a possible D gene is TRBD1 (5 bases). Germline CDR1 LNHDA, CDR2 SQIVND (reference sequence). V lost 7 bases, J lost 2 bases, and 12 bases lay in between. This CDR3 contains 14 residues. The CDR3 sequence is CASNGAVGNQPQHF. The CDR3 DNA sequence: TGTGCCAGTAACGGGGCAGTGGGCAATCAGCCCCAGCATTTT.

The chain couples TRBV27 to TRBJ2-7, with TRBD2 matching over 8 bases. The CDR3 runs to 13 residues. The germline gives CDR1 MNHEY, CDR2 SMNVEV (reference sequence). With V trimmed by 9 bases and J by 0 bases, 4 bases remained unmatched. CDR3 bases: TGTGCCAGTGGGAGCGGGGGCTCCTACGAGCAGTACTTC. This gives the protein CASGSGGSYEQYF.

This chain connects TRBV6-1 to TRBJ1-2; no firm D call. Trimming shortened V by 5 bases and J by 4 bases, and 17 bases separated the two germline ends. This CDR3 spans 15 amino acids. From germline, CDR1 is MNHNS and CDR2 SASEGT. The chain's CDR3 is CASSQDLSAGYGYTF. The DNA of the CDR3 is TGTGCCAGCAGTCAGGACCTCTCCGCGGGCTATGGCTACACCTTC.

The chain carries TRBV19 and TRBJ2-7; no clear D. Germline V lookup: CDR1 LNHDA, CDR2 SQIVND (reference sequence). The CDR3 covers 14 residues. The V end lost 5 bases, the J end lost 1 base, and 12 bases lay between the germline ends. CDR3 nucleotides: TGTGCCAGTAGTCCTTTTCTTCTGTCCTACGAGCAGTACTTC. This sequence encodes CASSPFLLSYEQYF. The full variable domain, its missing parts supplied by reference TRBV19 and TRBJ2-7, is DGGITQSPKYLFRKEGQNVTLSCEQNLNHDAMYWYRQDPGQGLRLIYYSQIVNDFQKGDIAEGYSVSREKKESFPLTVTSAQKNPTAFYLCASSPFLLSYEQYFGPGTRLTVT.

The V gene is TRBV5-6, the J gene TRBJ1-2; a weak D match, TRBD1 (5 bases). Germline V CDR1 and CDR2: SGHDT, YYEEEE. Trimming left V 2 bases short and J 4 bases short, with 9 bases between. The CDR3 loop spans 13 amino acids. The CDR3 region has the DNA TGTGCCAGCAGCTTCCAGGGTAGCTATGGCTACACCTTC. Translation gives CASSFQGSYGYTF.

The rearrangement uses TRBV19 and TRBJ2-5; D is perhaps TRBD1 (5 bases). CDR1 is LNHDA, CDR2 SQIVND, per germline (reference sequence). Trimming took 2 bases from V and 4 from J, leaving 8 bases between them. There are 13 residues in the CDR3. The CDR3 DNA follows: TGTGCCAGTAGTATAATAAGGGGAGAGACCCAGTACTTC. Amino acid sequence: CASSIIRGETQYF.

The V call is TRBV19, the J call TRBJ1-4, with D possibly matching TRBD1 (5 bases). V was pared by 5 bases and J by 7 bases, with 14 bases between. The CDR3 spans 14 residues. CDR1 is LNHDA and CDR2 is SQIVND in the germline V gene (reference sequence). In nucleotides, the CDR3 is TGTGCCAGTAGTGTGCAGGGAGTCGGTGAAAAACTGTTTTTT. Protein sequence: CASSVQGVGEKLFF.

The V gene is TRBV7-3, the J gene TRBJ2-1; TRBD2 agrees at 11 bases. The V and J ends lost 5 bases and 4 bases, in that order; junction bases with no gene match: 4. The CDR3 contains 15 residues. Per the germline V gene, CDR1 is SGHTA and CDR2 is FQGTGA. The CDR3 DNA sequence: TGTGCCAGCAGCCAAACTAGCGGGGGTTACAATGAGCAGTTCTTC. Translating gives CASSQTSGGYNEQFF.

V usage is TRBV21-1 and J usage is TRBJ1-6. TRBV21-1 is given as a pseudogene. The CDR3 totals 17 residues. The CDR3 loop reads CASSTQGGFPLDSPLHF. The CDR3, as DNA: TGTGCCAGCAGCACCCAGGGAGGGTTCCCTCTTGATTCACCCCTCCACTTT.

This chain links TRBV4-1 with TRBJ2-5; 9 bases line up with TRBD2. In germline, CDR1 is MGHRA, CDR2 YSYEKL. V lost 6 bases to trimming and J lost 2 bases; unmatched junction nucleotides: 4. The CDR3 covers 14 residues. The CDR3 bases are TGCGCCAGCAGTAGCGGGGGTTGGCAAGAGACCCAGTACTTC. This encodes CASSSGGWQETQYF.

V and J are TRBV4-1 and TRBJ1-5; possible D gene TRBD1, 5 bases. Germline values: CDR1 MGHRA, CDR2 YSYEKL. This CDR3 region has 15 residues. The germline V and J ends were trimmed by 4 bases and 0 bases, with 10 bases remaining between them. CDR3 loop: CASSRGHDSNQPQHF. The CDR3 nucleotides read TGCGCCAGCAGCCGCGGACACGATAGCAATCAGCCCCAGCATTTT.

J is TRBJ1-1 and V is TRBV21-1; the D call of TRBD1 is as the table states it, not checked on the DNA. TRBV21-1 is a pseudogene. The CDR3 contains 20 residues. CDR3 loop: CASSLSGDRGDLKPNTEAFF. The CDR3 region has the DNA TGTGCCAGCAGTCTCTCGGGTGACAGGGGCGACCTCAAACCAAACACTGAAGCTTTCTTT.

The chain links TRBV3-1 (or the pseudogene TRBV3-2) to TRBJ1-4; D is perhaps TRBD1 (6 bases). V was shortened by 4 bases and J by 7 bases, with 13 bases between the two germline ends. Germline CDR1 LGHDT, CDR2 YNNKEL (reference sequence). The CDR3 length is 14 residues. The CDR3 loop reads CASSLGGVGEKLFF. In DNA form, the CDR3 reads TGTGCCAGCAGCCTTGGGGGCGTCGGTGAAAAACTGTTTTTT.